This T cell receptor (beta chain) was retrieved from a study of shared clonotypes between healthy human individuals. This clone has only one observation. The CDR3 is 15 amino acids. Between the trimmed V and J ends, which lost 5 bases and 1 base, there was a span of 12 bases. Germline values: CDR1 SNHLY, CDR2 FYNNEI. Measured with immunoSEQ multiplex PCR; TCRdb has only the in-frame clones, and not every one. The table lists about 530,000 clones, 75% to 80% of them singletons. The receptor was isolated from a woman in her forties in good health. Some clones in this sample may be carry-over from other donors' samples. Sequencing input: PBMCs. The chain has TRBV2 and TRBJ1-5; a weak D match, TRBD1 (5 bases). CDR3 nucleotides: TGTGCCAGCAGTTGGGCCGGGGGGAGCAATCAGCCCCAGCATTTT. Protein: CASSWAGGSNQPQHF.